This TCR beta chain was documented in a study of blood T cell repertoires in COVID-19 (TCRdb year 2020). For the wider study: Samples from collaborators originated in the United States, Italy and Spain and spanned both the acute and convalescent phases of COVID-19. The prospective study material was composed of cDNA or gDNA derived from T cells, B-cell-depleted T cells, or PBMCs. Deeply sampled blood TCRbeta repertoires from subjects exposed to, actively infected with, or recovered from COVID-19 were included in the dataset. The repertoires were released in a freely available public database meant as a resource for research on the immune response to SARS-CoV-2. The samples were drawn from the first 160 participants of the ongoing ImmuneRACE study and from roughly 1,300 subjects provided by 6 global collaborators. Sample metadata almost always included a de-identified subject ID, COVID-19 status, age in years and sex. Where available, HLA class I and class II types were taken from metadata supplied by the sample provider and were not determined by assay-based typing.

Enrolling through a virtual design, the prospective study's participants ranged in age from roughly 18 to 89 years and lived across roughly 24 United States geographic areas. In the prospective study, cohorts were assigned on the basis of participant-reported clinical history obtained from a screening survey and a study questionnaire. ImmuneRACE Cohort 3 recovered participants were defined by two consecutive negative NP/OP PCR tests, healthcare professional clearance, or symptom resolution. Each participant in the prospective study had whole blood, serum and a nasopharyngeal or oropharyngeal swab collected by mobile phlebotomists. Prospective study participants could optionally give additional blood draws and questionnaires over a 2-month period. Prospective study blood samples were shipped either frozen or at room temperature before DNA extraction. A remark on this clone: It lacks a known antigen. No base qualities exist here, and no much larger clone lies one base off it.

TCRbeta CDR3 regions were amplified from genomic DNA by means of the immunoSEQ Assay, a bias-controlled multiplex PCR. Processing in the source paper ran as follows. The number of nucleated cells in each sample was estimated by amplification of reference gene primers within the assay. To quantify the absolute abundance of each unique TCRbeta CDR3 rearrangement, sequence reads were collapsed and filtered. For each sample, productive Simpson clonality was calculated as the square root of Simpson's diversity index over productive rearrangements. Entries here come from immuneACCESS through TCRdb and include only in-frame sequences with V and J called. Some clones fail to appear in such tables; in the studies checked, an unresolved V gene covers under half of the shortfall, and the cause of the remainder is unknown. That table furnishes V, J and clone size, whereas the DNA furnished D and trimming. The sample table records a few hundred thousand clones; more than 75% of these occur just once. Jointly, the top ten make up less than 2% of the sample.

Here is what the overall study found, with its caveats: The quantity of clinical and demographic metadata differed by source and by participant and was supplied without curation.

According to the germline V gene, CDR1 reads MNHEY and CDR2 reads SVGAGI. A distance of 12 bases separates the germline ends of V and J, which lose 4 bases and 6 bases respectively. The CDR3, cysteine through phenylalanine, is 13 amino acids long. Only the CDR3 DNA stays, 39 bases, in frame from base 1. The chain is made from TRBV6-5 and TRBJ1-1, with no reliable assignment of the D segment. Sequencing was carried out using PBMCs or T cells enriched from blood (not recorded which). This sequence originates from a woman aged 40 to 50 who had recovered from COVID-19. The CDR3 region: CASSSRTLSEAFF. The DNA sequence follows: TGTGCCAGCAGTTCCCGAACTCTGTCTGAAGCTTTCTTT.